Given below is one TCR beta chain in context. Membership in each cohort depended on participant-reported clinical history. These data belong to a study of blood T cell repertoires in COVID-19. Overall study context: Spain, Italy and the United States supplied samples that represented acute and convalescent COVID-19.

Only in-frame clones appear in the TCRdb table, and some are missing; sequencing was by immunoSEQ multiplex PCR. The sample shows 180,000 or so clones, roughly 88% of them seen only once. In germline, CDR1 is SGHRS, CDR2 YFSETQ. CDR3 size: 12 residues. V shed 1 base and J shed 7 bases, with 8 bases lying between them. Sequencing was carried out using PBMCs or T cells enriched from blood (not recorded which). V and J are TRBV5-1 and TRBJ1-2; the D gene is possibly TRBD1 (5 bases). This TCR came from a woman in her 30s who had recovered from COVID-19. This CDR3 is CASSLRGTGYTF. The DNA for the CDR3 is TGCGCCAGCAGCTTGAGGGGAACTGGCTACACCTTC.